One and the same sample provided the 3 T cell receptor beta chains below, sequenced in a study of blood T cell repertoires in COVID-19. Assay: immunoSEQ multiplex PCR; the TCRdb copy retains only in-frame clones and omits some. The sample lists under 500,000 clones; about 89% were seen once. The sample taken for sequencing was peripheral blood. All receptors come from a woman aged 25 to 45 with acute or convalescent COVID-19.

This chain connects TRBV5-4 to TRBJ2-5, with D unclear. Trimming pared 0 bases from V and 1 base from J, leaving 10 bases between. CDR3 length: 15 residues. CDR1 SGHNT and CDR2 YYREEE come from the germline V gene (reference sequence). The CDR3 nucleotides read TGTGCCAGCAGCTTGGCCGGCGGTGTCCAAGAGACCCAGTACTTC. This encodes CASSLAGGVQETQYF.

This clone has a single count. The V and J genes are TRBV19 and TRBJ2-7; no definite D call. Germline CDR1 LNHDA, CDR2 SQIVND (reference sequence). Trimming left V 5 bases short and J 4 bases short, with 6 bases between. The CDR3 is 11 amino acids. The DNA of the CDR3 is TGTGCCAGTAGTGACAAGTACGAGCAGTACTTC. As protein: CASSDKYEQYF. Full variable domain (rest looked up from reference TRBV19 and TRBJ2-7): DGGITQSPKYLFRKEGQNVTLSCEQNLNHDAMYWYRQDPGQGLRLIYYSQIVNDFQKGDIAEGYSVSREKKESFPLTVTSAQKNPTAFYLCASSDKYEQYFGPGTRLTVT.

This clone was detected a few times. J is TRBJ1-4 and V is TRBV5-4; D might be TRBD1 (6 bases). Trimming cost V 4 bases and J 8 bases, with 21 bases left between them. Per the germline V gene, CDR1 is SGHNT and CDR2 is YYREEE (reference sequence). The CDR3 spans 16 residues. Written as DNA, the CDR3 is TGTGCCAGCAGCCGAGGCCCGGGGGGCTATTCGGAAAAACTGTTTTTT. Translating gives CASSRGPGGYSEKLFF.